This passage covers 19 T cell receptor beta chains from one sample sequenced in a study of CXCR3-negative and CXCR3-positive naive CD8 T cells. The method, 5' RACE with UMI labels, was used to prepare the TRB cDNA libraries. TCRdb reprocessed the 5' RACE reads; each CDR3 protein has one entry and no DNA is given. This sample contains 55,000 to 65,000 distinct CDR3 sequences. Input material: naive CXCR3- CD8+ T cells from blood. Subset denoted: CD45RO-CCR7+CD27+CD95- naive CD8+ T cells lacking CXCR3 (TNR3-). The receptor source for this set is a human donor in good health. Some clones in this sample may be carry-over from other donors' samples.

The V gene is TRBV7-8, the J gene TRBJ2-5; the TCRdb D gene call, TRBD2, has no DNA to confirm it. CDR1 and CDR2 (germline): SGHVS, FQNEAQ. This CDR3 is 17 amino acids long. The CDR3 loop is CASSLRKAGGLQETQYF.

CDR3 sequence reads: CASSQDLLPYEQYF. The V and J genes are TRBV14 and TRBJ2-7. The germline V gene has CDR1 SGHDN and CDR2 FVKESK. The CDR3 consists of 14 residues.

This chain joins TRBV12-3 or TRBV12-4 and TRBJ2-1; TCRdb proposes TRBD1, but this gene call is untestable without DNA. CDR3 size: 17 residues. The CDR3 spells CASSLVGGAGLGNEQFF.

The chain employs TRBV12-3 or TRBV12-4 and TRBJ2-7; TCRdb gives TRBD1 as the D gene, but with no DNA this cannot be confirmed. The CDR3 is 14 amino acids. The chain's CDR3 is CASSSTDGVVEQYF.

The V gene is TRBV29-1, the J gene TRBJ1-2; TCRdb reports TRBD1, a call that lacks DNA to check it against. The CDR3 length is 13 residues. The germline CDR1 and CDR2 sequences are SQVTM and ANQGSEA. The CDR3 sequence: CSVYRGFNYGYTF.

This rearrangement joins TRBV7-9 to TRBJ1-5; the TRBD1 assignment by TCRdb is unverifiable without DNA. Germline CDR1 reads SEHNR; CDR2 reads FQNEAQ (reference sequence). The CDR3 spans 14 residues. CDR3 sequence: CATLGGFFNQPQHF.

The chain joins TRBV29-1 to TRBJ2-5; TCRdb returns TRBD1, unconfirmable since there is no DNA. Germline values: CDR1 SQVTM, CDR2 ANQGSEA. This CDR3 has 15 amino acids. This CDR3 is CSVDKLLGGQETQYF.

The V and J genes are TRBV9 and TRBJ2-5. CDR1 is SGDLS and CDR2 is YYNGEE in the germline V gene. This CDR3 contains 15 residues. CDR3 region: CASSVGGTYQETQYF.

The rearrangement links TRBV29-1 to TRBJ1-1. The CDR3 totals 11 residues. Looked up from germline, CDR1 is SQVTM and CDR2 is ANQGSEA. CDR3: CSGFHDTEAFF. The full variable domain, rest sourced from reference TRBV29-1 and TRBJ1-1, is SAVISQKPSRDICQRGTSLTIQCQVDSQVTMMFWYRQQPGQSLTLIATANQGSEATYESGFVIDKFPISRPNLTFSTLTVSNMSPEDSSIYLCSGFHDTEAFFGQGTRLTVV.

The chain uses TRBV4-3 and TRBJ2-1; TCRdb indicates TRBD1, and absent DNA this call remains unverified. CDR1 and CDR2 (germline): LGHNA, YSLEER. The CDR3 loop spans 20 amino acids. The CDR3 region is CASTVGSGTGVVPSYNEQFF.

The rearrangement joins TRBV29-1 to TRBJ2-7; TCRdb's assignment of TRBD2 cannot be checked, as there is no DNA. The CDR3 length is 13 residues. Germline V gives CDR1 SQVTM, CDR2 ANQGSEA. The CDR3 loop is CSVPAGGSYEQYF.

The CDR3 sequence is CSFGQGVTGELFF. The rearrangement links TRBV29-1 to TRBJ2-2; TCRdb outputs TRBD1, but without DNA this stays unchecked. Germline lookup yields CDR1 SQVTM and CDR2 ANQGSEA. CDR3 length equals 13 residues.

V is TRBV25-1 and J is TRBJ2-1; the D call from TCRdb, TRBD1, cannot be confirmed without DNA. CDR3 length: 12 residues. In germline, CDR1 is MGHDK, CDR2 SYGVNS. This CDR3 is CASSEWGDEQFF.

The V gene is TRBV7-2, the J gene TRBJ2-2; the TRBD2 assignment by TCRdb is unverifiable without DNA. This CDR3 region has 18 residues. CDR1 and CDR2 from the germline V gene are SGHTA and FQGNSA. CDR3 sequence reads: CASSLVLAGGFDTGELFF.

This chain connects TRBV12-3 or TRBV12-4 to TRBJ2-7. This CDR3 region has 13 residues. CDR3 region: CASSFVMTYEQYF.

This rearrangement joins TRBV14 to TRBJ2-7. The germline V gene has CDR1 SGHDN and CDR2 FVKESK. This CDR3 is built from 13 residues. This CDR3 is CASSQDDSYEQYF.

CDR3 amino acids: CASSLSQYLEAFF. The chain joins TRBV4-3 to TRBJ1-1. Germline V gene sequence: CDR1 LGHNA, CDR2 YSLEER. The CDR3 sequence is 13 residues long.

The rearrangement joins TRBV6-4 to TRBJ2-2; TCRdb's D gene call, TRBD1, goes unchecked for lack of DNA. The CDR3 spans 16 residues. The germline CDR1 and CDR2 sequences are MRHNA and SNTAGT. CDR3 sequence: CASSEIVTGNTGELFF.

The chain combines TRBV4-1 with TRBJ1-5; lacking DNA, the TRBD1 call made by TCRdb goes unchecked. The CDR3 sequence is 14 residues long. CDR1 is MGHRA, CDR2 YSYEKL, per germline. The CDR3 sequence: CASSQERGVEPQHF.